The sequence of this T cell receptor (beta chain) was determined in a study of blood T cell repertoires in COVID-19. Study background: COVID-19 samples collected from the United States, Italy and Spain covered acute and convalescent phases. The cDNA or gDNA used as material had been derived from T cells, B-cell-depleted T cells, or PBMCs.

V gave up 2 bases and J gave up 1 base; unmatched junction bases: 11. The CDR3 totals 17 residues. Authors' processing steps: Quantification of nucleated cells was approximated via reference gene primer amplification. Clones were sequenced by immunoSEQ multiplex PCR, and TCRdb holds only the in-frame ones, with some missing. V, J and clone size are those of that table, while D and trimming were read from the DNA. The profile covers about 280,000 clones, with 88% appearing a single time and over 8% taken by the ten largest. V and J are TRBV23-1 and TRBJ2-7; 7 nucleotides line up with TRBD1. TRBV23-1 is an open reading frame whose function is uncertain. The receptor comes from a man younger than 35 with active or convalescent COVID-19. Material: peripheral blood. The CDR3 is CASSQTLCRDRSYEQYF. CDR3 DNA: TGCGCCAGCAGTCAAACACTCTGCCGGGACAGATCCTACGAGCAGTACTTC.